This TCR beta chain was identified in a study of blood T cell repertoires in COVID-19. The assay was immunoSEQ multiplex PCR, and TCRdb's table has in-frame clones only and misses some. The repertoire has about 180,000 clones, over 80% of them found once; the top ten carry about 7%. V dropped 0 bases and J dropped 6 bases, with 15 bases sitting between them. Germline CDR1 is LGHDT and CDR2 is YNNKEL (reference sequence). This CDR3 contains 16 residues. The receptor was isolated from a woman aged 40 to 50 with COVID-19, enrolled during active disease. This chain uses TRBV3-1 (or the pseudogene TRBV3-2) with TRBJ1-5; a possible D gene is TRBD1 (6 bases). Sequences were obtained from peripheral blood. The DNA for the CDR3 is TGTGCCAGCAGCCAAGAGCCAGGGGCAGGGAGTCAGCCCCAGCATTTT. Residues: CASSQEPGAGSQPQHF.